Below, one TCR beta chain is given with its context. This sample was taken from a study of beta chain features in type 1 diabetes. The CDR3 runs to 16 residues. Germline V gene data show CDR1 as KGHSH and CDR2 as LQKENI. V was pared by 5 bases and J by 0 bases, with 8 bases of the junction left unmatched. Every isolated RNA sample was fully reverse transcribed, so sequencing captured expressed TCRB transcripts. The table came from immunoSEQ multiplex PCR; TCRdb's copy has only in-frame clones and leaves some out. The table lists 810,000 or so clones, about a sixth of them singletons. The J gene is TRBJ1-1, the V gene TRBV18; TRBD1 matches at 8 bases. Source material: naive CD4+ T cells from blood. The receptor comes from a woman in her late teens or twenties in good health. CDR3 in DNA: TGTGCCAGCTCAGCTCACAGGGGGACTATGAACACTGAAGCTTTCTTT. Encoded protein: CASSAHRGTMNTEAFF. The full variable domain, rest sourced from reference TRBV18 and TRBJ1-1, is NAGVMQNPRHLVRRRGQEARLRCSPMKGHSHVYWYRQLPEEGLKFMVYLQKENIIDESGMPKERFSAEFPKEGPSILRIQQVVRGDSAAYFCASSAHRGTMNTEAFFGQGTRLTVV.